This TCR beta chain was sequenced during a study of T cells expressing NK-cell markers. About the study: Source material for TCR beta repertoires consisted of sorted CD3+CD56+NKG2C+, CD3+CD56+NKG2C- and CD3+CD56-NKG2C+ T cells.

Of note for this clonotype: Its antigen is not known.

Study results and limitations: Four donors showed these clonotypes also leading the CD3+CD56-NKG2C+ fraction.

TCRdb reprocessed the 5' RACE reads and keeps a single row for each CDR3 protein, giving no DNA. The repertoire table contains some 300,000 distinct CDR3 sequences. The TCR comes from a man aged 18 to 35 in good health. Sequencing was performed on blood T cells: a sorted CD56 or NKG2C T cell subset, CD4+ or CD8+ T cells, or bulk PBMC T cells (not recorded which).

CDR3 sequence: CSARGGGTEAFF. This chain connects TRBV20-1 to TRBJ1-1. The CDR3 loop spans 12 amino acids. The germline V gene encodes CDR1 DFQATT and CDR2 SNEGSKA (reference sequence).